The T cell receptor beta chain under discussion was sequenced for a study of cytomegalovirus exposure and HLA in healthy donors. Germline lookup yields CDR1 SNHLY and CDR2 FYNNEI. V shed 3 bases and J 5 bases; nucleotides not matched to a gene: 7. The CDR3 covers 15 residues. With 60 Vbeta and 13 Jbeta primers, the PCR was carried out. The table came from immunoSEQ multiplex PCR; TCRdb's copy has only in-frame clones and leaves some out. The sample includes around 120,000 clones, 75% to 90% seen only once; the top ten take 3% to 4%. V gene TRBV2 combines with J gene TRBJ1-5, with 7 positions matching TRBD1. The origin of this receptor is a woman aged 40 to 49 in good health and CMV-seronegative. Sequencing was performed on PBMCs. The CDR3 DNA follows: TGTGCCAGCAGTGAGACCCTGGGACAGTATCAGCCCCAGCATTTT. This codes for CASSETLGQYQPQHF.